The 27 T cell receptor beta chains below all came from one sample that was sequenced in a study of cytomegalovirus exposure and HLA in healthy donors. Assay used: immunoSEQ multiplex PCR; TCRdb lists only in-frame clones, some missing. The sample yields about 68,000 clones, roughly nine tenths seen once. The sample comprised PBMCs. These receptors were obtained from a man between 18 and 29 years old in good health and CMV-seronegative.

The rearrangement links TRBV21-1 to TRBJ2-7; TRBD1, as called in the table, went unchecked against the DNA. TRBV21-1 is noted as a pseudogene. This CDR3 contains 14 residues. This CDR3 is CASSRTSTPYEQYF. The CDR3 nucleotides are TGTGCCAGCAGCAGGACATCGACCCCCTACGAGCAGTACTTC.

The table lists this clone with many counts. V usage is TRBV30 and J usage is TRBJ2-1; D not certain. V was pared by 7 bases and J by 9 bases, with 13 bases between. This CDR3 region has 11 residues. CDR1 is GTSNPN, CDR2 SVGIG, per germline (reference sequence). The CDR3 here is CASLPPGEQFF. CDR3 DNA: TGTGCCTCGCTGCCACCGGGTGAGCAGTTCTTC.

This chain joins TRBV2 and TRBJ1-2; no clear D gene. Trimming removed 8 bases at V and 1 base at J, with 14 bases between. In germline, CDR1 is SNHLY, CDR2 FYNNEI. The CDR3 consists of 14 residues. CDR3 DNA: TGTGCCAGCGCGGTGTCAGAAGTTAACTATGGCTACACCTTC. Translated, it gives CASAVSEVNYGYTF.

The chain recombines TRBV18 with TRBJ2-1; maybe TRBD2 (6 bases). From germline, CDR1 is KGHSH and CDR2 LQKENI. V was shortened by 4 bases and J by 4 bases, with 17 bases between the two germline ends. The CDR3 length is 16 residues. In DNA, the CDR3 is TGTGCCAGCTCACGATCAGCGGGTCAACTTTACAATGAGCAGTTCTTC. This gives the protein CASSRSAGQLYNEQFF.

This chain links TRBV12-5 with TRBJ2-2; a weak D match, TRBD2 (6 bases). V was trimmed by 3 bases and J by 7 bases, leaving 12 bases between them. This CDR3 comprises 14 residues. The V gene's germline CDR1 is LGHNT and CDR2 FRNRAP. The CDR3 bases are TGTGCTAGTGGTTTTGAGGGCGGGATCGGGGAGCTGTTTTTT. This translates into CASGFEGGIGELFF.

The chain employs TRBV18 and TRBJ2-3; D is unresolved. Trimming left V 3 bases short and J 2 bases short, with 18 bases between. Germline V gene sequence: CDR1 KGHSH, CDR2 LQKENI. The CDR3 covers 17 residues. In nucleotides, the CDR3 is TGTGCCAGCTCACCTAGAAGACTTGCCTCATCCACAGATACGCAGTATTTT. Translated: CASSPRRLASSTDTQYF.

The chain combines TRBV5-1 with TRBJ2-7; 11 nucleotides match TRBD2. Trimming cost V 0 bases and J 6 bases; bases outside gene matches: 5. From germline, CDR1 is SGHRS and CDR2 YFSETQ. This CDR3 has 15 amino acids. CDR3 sequence (DNA): TGCGCCAGCAGCTTGGCCCCACTAGCGGGGGTCGAGCAGTACTTC. It codes for CASSLAPLAGVEQYF.

The chain couples TRBV7-2 to TRBJ2-7, with TRBD1 as a possible D gene (6 bases). V dropped 2 bases and J dropped 2 bases, with 19 bases sitting between them. CDR3 size: 17 residues. The germline CDR1 and CDR2 sequences are SGHTA and FQGNSA. CDR3 nucleotides: TGTGCCAGCAGCTTAACATCCAGGGGAGTCAGAACCTACGAGCAGTACTTC. Encoded protein: CASSLTSRGVRTYEQYF.

The V gene is TRBV27, the J gene TRBJ1-2; D remains unclear. This CDR3 has 14 amino acids. V lost 5 bases to trimming and J lost 5 bases, with 15 bases between them. CDR1 is MNHEY, CDR2 SMNVEV, per germline (reference sequence). CDR3 nucleotide sequence: TGTGCCAGCAGTCCCCAATTAACAAGATATGGCTACACCTTC. It specifies CASSPQLTRYGYTF.

The J gene is TRBJ2-4, the V gene TRBV7-9; tentatively, D is TRBD1 (6 bases). The germline CDR1 and CDR2 sequences are SEHNR and FQNEAQ (reference sequence). This CDR3 comprises 17 residues. The ends were cut back, 4 bases at V and 0 bases at J, with 16 bases in the middle. CDR3 region: CASSSPRTALAKNIQYF. The CDR3 region has the DNA TGTGCCAGCAGCTCCCCGAGGACAGCCCTAGCCAAAAACATTCAGTACTTC.

The rearrangement joins TRBV9 to TRBJ2-1, with 8 bases identical to TRBD1. In germline, CDR1 is SGDLS, CDR2 YYNGEE. CDR3 length: 15 amino acids. The V segment lost 3 bases and the J segment 4 bases; nucleotides outside the gene matches: 6. The CDR3 loop is CASSGRDRLYNEQFF. The CDR3 coding sequence is TGTGCCAGCAGCGGCCGGGACAGGCTATACAATGAGCAGTTCTTC.

V is TRBV28 and J is TRBJ1-4; possibly TRBD1 for D (6 bases). CDR3 length: 14 residues. Germline assignment: CDR1 MDHEN and CDR2 SYDVKM. Trimming pared 3 bases from V and 3 bases from J, leaving 8 bases between. As DNA, the CDR3 is TGTGCCAGCAGTTTCCGGACAGCTAATGAAAAACTGTTTTTT. Translated, it gives CASSFRTANEKLFF.

The chain is built from TRBV6-5 and TRBJ1-2; D gene ambiguous. The length of the CDR3 is 14 residues. In germline, CDR1 is MNHEY, CDR2 SVGAGI. Trimming removed 6 bases from V and 10 bases from J, with 21 bases in between. For the CDR3, the DNA is TGTGCCAGCAGACCCCCTAGTAACGAGTTTGTCTACACCTTC. This translates into CASRPPSNEFVYTF.

The chain joins TRBV6-5 to TRBJ2-2, with 8 bases that match TRBD1. J was trimmed by 7 bases and V by 5 bases; bases with no gene match: 6. Germline CDR1 and CDR2: MNHEY and SVGAGI. The CDR3 is 14 amino acids. Written as DNA, the CDR3 is TGTGCCAGCAGTCGGGACAGGATGGGCGGGGAGCTGTTTTTT. Encoded protein: CASSRDRMGGELFF.

This clone was observed a single time. CDR3 in amino acids: CASSYSDITVNEQFF. The CDR3 DNA follows: TGTGCCAGCAGTTACTCGGACATCACTGTGAATGAGCAGTTCTTC. This chain joins TRBV6-6 and TRBJ2-1; D possibly corresponds to TRBD1 (5 bases). V lost 0 bases and J lost 7, with 13 bases in between. The CDR3 extends over 15 amino acids. Germline V lookup: CDR1 MNHNY, CDR2 SVGAGI (reference sequence).

The count of this clone is one. The chain has TRBV11-2 and TRBJ1-3; D ambiguous. The CDR3 consists of 16 residues. The germline CDR1 and CDR2 sequences are SGHAT and FQNNGV. Between the trimmed V and J ends, which lost 6 bases and 2 bases, there was a span of 17 bases. The CDR3 DNA reads as TGTGCCAGCAGTCAAGAGAACAGTACCCCTGGAAACACCATATATTTT. This codes for CASSQENSTPGNTIYF.

This clone was seen only once. The chain employs TRBV11-3 and TRBJ2-1; TRBD1 aligns across 7 bases. The CDR3 spans 13 residues. V was clipped by 5 bases and J by 3 bases; unmatched bases: 1. Germline V gene data show CDR1 as SGHNT and CDR2 as YENEEA. The CDR3 DNA follows: TGTGCCAGCAGCGGGGACAGCTACAATGAGCAGTTCTTC. Protein sequence: CASSGDSYNEQFF.

This chain uses TRBV7-2 with TRBJ1-3, with D perhaps matching TRBD1 (5 bases). V lost 1 base, J lost 2 bases, and 6 bases lay in between. Germline assignment: CDR1 SGHTA and CDR2 FQGNSA. The CDR3 consists of 14 residues. The DNA for the CDR3 is TGTGCCAGCAGCTTAGGGGGGGCTGGAAACACCATATATTTT. The encoded protein is CASSLGGAGNTIYF.

This chain uses TRBV5-1 with TRBJ1-5; D is undetermined. This CDR3 has 13 residues. Germline V CDR1 and CDR2: SGHRS, YFSETQ. V lost 0 bases and J 4 bases, leaving 5 bases between the germline ends. The CDR3 spells CASSLALNQPQHF. The CDR3 DNA reads as TGCGCCAGCAGCTTGGCGTTGAATCAGCCCCAGCATTTT.

V and J are TRBV7-9 and TRBJ2-5; TRBD1 matches at 7 bases. This CDR3 comprises 14 residues. Germline trimming cut 5 bases from V and 1 base from J; bases unmatched to any gene: 4. From germline, CDR1 is SEHNR and CDR2 FQNEAQ (reference sequence). CDR3 DNA sequence: TGTGCCAGCAGCCGGTGGGACAGCCAAGAGACCCAGTACTTC. Protein: CASSRWDSQETQYF.

The chain is built from TRBV28 and TRBJ1-2; D is unresolved. Trimming cost V 6 bases and J 8 bases, with 16 bases left between them. Germline V CDR1 and CDR2: MDHEN, SYDVKM. The CDR3 extends over 13 amino acids. CDR3 in amino acids: CASSSEHTRGYTF. CDR3 in DNA: TGTGCCAGCAGCTCAGAACATACGAGGGGCTACACCTTC.

The chain joins TRBV10-3 to TRBJ2-7, with 7 positions matching TRBD1. CDR1 is ENHRY, CDR2 SYGVKD, per germline. The CDR3 contains 15 residues. V dropped 2 bases and J dropped 4; count of bases not matched to a gene: 8. In DNA form, the CDR3 reads TGTGCCATCAGTGAGCCCGGGACAGACACATACGAGCAGTACTTC. Protein sequence: CAISEPGTDTYEQYF.

The chain has TRBV11-1 and TRBJ1-4, with 7 bases aligning to TRBD1. Losses at the gene ends were 6 bases for V and 4 bases for J; bases not matched to a gene: 2. The CDR3 runs 13 residues. Germline CDR1 is SGHAT and CDR2 is FQDESV (reference sequence). The chain's CDR3 is CASRRQGNEKLFF. The CDR3 DNA reads TGTGCCAGCAGAAGACAGGGTAATGAAAAACTGTTTTTT.

This clone was detected once. The rearrangement links TRBV23-1 to TRBJ2-1; perhaps TRBD1 as D (7 bases). TRBV23-1 is annotated as an ORF whose role is uncertain. The V gene lost 7 bases and the J gene lost 7 bases, with 17 bases spanning the gap. CDR3 length equals 14 residues. The CDR3 sequence is CASNPIQGRNEQFF. The DNA for the CDR3 is TGCGCCAGCAACCCGATACAGGGGAGGAATGAGCAGTTCTTC.

The V and J genes are TRBV6-5 and TRBJ2-7; 9 bases map to TRBD2. The CDR3 is made up of 16 amino acids. The V gene end was trimmed by 2 bases and the J gene end by 2 bases; junction bases not matched to a gene: 7. From germline, CDR1 is MNHEY and CDR2 SVGAGI. The CDR3 sequence is CASSYLAGKIPYEQYF. CDR3 DNA: TGTGCCAGCAGTTACCTAGCGGGAAAGATCCCCTACGAGCAGTACTTC.

The genes are TRBV28 and TRBJ1-1; 8 positions agree with TRBD1. The CDR3 is 16 residues long. V trimming: 5 bases; J trimming: 4 bases; junction bases outside the gene matches: 12. Germline V gene lookup returns CDR1 MDHEN and CDR2 SYDVKM. In DNA, the CDR3 is TGTGCCAGCAGTCCCGGACAGGGTGGGTGGGGCACTGAAGCTTTCTTT. This sequence encodes CASSPGQGGWGTEAFF. Full variable domain (rest looked up from reference TRBV28 and TRBJ1-1): DVKVTQSSRYLVKRTGEKVFLECVQDMDHENMFWYRQDPGLGLRLIYFSYDVKMKEKGDIPEGYSVSREKKERFSLILESASTNQTSMYLCASSPGQGGWGTEAFFGQGTRLTVV.

As for this clone: The identical CDR3 is also encoded by other nucleotide sequences in the sample. The V call is TRBV6-5, the J call TRBJ1-1; possibly TRBD1 for D (5 bases). CDR1 and CDR2 from the germline V gene are MNHEY and SVGAGI. The CDR3 has 13 residues. Between the trimmed V and J ends, which lost 2 bases and 4 bases, there was a span of 8 bases. CDR3 sequence (DNA): TGTGCCAGCAGTTACCTCGGGGGCACTGAAGCTTTCTTT. Amino acid sequence: CASSYLGGTEAFF.